This T cell receptor (beta chain) was recorded in a study of beta chain features in type 1 diabetes. Of the isolated RNA, all was reverse transcribed, and so the sequenced material was expressed TCRB transcripts. Approximately 3.5 million reads per sample on average were obtained from naive, central memory and regulatory T cell samples. Using immunoSEQ multiplex PCR, the repertoire was profiled, and TCRdb retains in-frame clones only, with some absent. The sample shows hundreds of thousands of clones, roughly an eighth of them seen only once. Study-level findings and limits: Within each of all four CD4+ subsets, Type 1 diabetes patients had TCRB CDR3s that were moderately but significantly shorter.

To note about this clone: Its antigen is unidentified.

Only one heparinised blood draw was taken per donor, and its volume averaged about 120 mL. The source is a woman between 18 and 29 years old in good health. Sequencing was done on a sample of naive CD4+ T cells from blood.

The CDR3 loop reads CASSQRLAGPTEQFF. The CDR3 region has the DNA TGTGCCAGCAGCCAACGCCTAGCGGGGCCAACCGAGCAGTTCTTC. The chain employs TRBV4-2 and TRBJ2-1; 9 positions match TRBD2. The CDR3 has 15 residues. Germline V CDR1 and CDR2: LGHNA, YNFKEQ. Trimming took 2 bases from V and 10 from J; bases not matched to a gene: 9.